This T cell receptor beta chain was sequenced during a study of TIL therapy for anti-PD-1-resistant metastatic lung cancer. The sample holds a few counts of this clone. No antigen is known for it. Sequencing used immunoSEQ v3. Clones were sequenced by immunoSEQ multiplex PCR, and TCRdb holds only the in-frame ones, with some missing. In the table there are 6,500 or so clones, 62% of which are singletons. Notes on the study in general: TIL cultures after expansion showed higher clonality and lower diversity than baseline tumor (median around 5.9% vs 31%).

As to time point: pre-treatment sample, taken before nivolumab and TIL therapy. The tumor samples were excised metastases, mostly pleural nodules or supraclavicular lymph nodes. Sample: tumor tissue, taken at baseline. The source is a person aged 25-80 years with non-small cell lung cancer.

The chain's CDR3 is CASSWAQDSPLHF. The DNA for the CDR3 is TGTGCCAGCAGCTGGGCCCAAGATTCACCCCTCCACTTT. The genes are TRBV5-4 and TRBJ1-6; no clear D. Germline CDR1 is SGHNT and CDR2 is YYREEE (reference sequence). CDR3 length equals 13 residues. V was shortened by 3 bases and J by 8 bases, with 9 bases between the two germline ends.